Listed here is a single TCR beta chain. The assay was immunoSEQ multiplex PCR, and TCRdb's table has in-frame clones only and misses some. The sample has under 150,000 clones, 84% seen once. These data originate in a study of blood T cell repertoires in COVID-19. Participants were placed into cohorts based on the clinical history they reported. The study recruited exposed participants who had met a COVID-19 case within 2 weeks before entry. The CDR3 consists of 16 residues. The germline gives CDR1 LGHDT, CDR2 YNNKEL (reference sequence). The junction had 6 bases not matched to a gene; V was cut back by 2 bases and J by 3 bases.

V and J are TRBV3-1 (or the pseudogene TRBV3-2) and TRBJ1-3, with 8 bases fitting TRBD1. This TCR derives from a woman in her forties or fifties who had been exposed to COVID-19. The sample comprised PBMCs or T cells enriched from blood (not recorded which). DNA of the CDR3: TGTGCCAGCAGCCAAAGCGACGACAGGGGTGGAAACACCATATATTTT. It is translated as CASSQSDDRGGNTIYF.